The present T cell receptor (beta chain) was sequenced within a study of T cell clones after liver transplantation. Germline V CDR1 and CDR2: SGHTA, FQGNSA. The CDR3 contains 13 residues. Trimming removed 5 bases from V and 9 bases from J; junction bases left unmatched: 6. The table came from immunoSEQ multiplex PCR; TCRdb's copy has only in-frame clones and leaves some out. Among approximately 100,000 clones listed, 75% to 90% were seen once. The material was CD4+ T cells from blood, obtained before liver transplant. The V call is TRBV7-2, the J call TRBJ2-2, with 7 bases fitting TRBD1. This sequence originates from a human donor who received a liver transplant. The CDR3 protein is CASSRSTGRELFF. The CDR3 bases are TGTGCCAGCAGCAGGTCGACAGGGCGGGAGCTGTTTTTT.